This record covers a single T cell receptor (beta chain). No antigen is known for it. Recent acute infections and vaccinations were absent in the healthy HIV-negative adult donors. Memory CD4+ cells were the fraction left after CD45RA+ naive selection. These data are taken from a study of shared clonotypes between healthy human individuals. The study, taken as a whole, reports: A handful of donors shared approximately 5% of their naive CD4 clonotypes.

Germline CDR1 GTSNPN, CDR2 SVGIG (reference sequence). V was cut by 1 base and J by 7 bases, with 17 bases left in between. The CDR3 is 15 residues long. In replicate PCRs of sorted subsets, 150 to 200 ng DNA, some 28,000 T cell genomes, was used. TCRdb's table, derived via immunoSEQ multiplex PCR, lists solely in-frame clones and lacks some. The data hold roughly 2,500,000 clones, with approximately 94% observed a single time. Sequencing used naive CD4+ T cells from PBMCs. Subset indicated: CD45RA+ positively selected. This clonotype was obtained from a man between 18 and 35 years old in good health. Some clones in this sample may be carry-over from other donors' samples. This rearrangement joins TRBV30 to TRBJ1-5, with D maybe TRBD1 (6 bases). Written as DNA, the CDR3 is TGTGCCTGGAGTGCAAGACAGGCGGCGGGGCAGCCCCAGCATTTT. Encoded protein: CAWSARQAAGQPQHF. Drawing the rest from reference TRBV30 and TRBJ1-5, the complete variable domain is SQTIHQWPATLVQPVGSPLSLECTVEGTSNPNLYWYRQAAGRGLQLLFYSVGIGQISSEVPQNLSASRPQDRQFILSSKKLLLSDSGFYLCAWSARQAAGQPQHFGDGTRLSIL.